This TCR beta chain stems from a study of T cell clonotyping in hematopoietic cell transplantation. The time point denotes: recipient sample about 28 days before transplant, after cytoreduction. The method was immunoSEQ multiplex PCR; TCRdb's version includes in-frame clones alone and lacks a portion of them. The sample lists roughly 48,000 clones; 82% were seen once. Germline CDR1 and CDR2: LGHNA and YNFKEQ. The CDR3 is made up of 15 amino acids. Deletions cut 1 base from V and 9 bases from J, with 17 bases between. This clone showed up just once. The sequence came from a man aged 60-69 years with myelodysplastic syndrome. Some clones in this sample may be carry-over from other donors' samples. The chain links TRBV4-2 to TRBJ2-3, with a possible D match to TRBD2 (5 bases). The sequencing used peripheral blood mononuclear cells, collected before stem cell transplant. The CDR3: CASSQALAGESTQYF. CDR3 in DNA: TGTGCCAGCAGCCAAGCCCTCGCCGGGGAATCGACGCAGTATTTT.